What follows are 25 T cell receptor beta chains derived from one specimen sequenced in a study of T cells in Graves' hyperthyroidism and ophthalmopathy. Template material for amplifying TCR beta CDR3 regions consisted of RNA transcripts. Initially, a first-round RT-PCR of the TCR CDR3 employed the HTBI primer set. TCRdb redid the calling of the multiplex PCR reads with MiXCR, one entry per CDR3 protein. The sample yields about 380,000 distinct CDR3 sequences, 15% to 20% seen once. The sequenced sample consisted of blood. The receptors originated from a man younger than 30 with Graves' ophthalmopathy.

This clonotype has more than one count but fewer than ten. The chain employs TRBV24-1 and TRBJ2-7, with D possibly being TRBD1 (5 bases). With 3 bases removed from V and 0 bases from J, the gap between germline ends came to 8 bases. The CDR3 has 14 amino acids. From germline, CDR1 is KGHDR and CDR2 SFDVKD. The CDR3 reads CATSDGRGSYEQYF. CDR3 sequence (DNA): TGTGCCACCAGTGATGGTAGGGGCTCCTACGAGCAGTACTTC.

The CDR3 DNA is TGTGCCAGCAGCCAACCCTGGCGGGACTACAATGAGCAGTTCTTC. It translates to CASSQPWRDYNEQFF. The rearrangement uses TRBV3-1 and TRBJ2-1; TRBD2 is a possible D gene (6 bases). The CDR3 length is 15 residues. Trimming removed 2 bases from V and 3 bases from J, with 11 bases in between. Germline V gives CDR1 LGHDT, CDR2 YNNKEL (reference sequence).

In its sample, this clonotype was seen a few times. In DNA form, the CDR3 reads TGTGCCAGCAGCTTGGGTCCGAGTGACTATAATTCACCCCTCCACTTT. It is translated as CASSLGPSDYNSPLHF. The chain joins TRBV5-4 to TRBJ1-6; D unresolved. V lost 0 bases, J lost 3 bases, and 10 bases lay in between. CDR1 is SGHNT and CDR2 is YYREEE in the germline V gene (reference sequence). There are 16 residues in the CDR3.

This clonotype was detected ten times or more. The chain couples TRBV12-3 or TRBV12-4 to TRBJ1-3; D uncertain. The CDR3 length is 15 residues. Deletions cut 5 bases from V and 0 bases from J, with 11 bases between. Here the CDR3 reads CASSLLPSSGNTIYF. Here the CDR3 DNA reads TGTGCCAGCAGTCTCCTGCCGAGCTCTGGAAACACCATATATTTT.

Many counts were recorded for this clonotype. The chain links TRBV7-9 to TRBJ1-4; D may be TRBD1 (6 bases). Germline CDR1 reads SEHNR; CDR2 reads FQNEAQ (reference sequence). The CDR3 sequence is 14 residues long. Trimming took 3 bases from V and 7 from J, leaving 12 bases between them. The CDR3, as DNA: TGTGCCAGCAGCTTGGTGGGGGCCCCTGAAAAACTGTTTTTT. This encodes CASSLVGAPEKLFF. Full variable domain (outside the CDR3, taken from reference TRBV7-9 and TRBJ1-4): DTGVSQNPRHKITKRGQNVTFRCDPISEHNRLYWYRQTLGQGPEFLTYFQNEAQLEKSRLLSDRFSAERPKGSFSTLEIQRTEQGDSAMYLCASSLVGAPEKLFFGSGTQLSVL.

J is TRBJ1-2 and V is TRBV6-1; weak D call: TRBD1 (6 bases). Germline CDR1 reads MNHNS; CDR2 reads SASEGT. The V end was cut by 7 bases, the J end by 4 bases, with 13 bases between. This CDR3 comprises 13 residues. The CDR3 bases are TGTGCCAGCATGAGTGGACAGTTCTATGGCTACACCTTC. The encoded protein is CASMSGQFYGYTF.

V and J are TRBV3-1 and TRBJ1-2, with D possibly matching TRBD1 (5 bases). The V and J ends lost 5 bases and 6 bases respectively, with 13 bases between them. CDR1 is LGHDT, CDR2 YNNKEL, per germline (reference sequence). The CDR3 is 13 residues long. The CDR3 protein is CASSYILGDGYTF. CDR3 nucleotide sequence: TGTGCCAGCAGCTATATCTTGGGGGATGGCTACACCTTC.

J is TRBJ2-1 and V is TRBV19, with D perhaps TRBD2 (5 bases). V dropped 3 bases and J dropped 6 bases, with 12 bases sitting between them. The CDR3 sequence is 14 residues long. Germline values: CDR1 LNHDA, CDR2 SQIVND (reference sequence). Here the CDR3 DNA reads TGTGCCAGTAGTATTGAGGGCCCCCTCAATGAGCAGTTCTTC. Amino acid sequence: CASSIEGPLNEQFF.

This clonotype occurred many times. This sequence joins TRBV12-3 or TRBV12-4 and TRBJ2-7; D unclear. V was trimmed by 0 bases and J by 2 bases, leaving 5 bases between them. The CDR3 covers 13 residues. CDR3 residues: CASSLATTYEQYF. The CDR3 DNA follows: TGTGCCAGCAGTTTAGCGACAACCTACGAGCAGTACTTC.

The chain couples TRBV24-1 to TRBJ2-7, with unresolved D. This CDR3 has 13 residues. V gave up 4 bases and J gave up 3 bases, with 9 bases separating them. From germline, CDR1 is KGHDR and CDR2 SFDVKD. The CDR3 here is CATSDRGGYEQYF. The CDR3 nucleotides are TGTGCCACCAGTGACCGCGGTGGCTACGAGCAGTACTTC.

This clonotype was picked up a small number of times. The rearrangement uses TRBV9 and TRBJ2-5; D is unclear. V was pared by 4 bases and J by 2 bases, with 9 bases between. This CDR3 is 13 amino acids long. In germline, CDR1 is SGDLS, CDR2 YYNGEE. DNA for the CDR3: TGTGCCAGCAGCCCTACTCAACAAGAGACCCAGTACTTC. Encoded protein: CASSPTQQETQYF.

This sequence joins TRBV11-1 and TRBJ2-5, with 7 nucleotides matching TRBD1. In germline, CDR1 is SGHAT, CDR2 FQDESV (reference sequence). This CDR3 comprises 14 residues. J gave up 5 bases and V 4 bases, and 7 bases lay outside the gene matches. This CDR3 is CASSYRGEEETQYF. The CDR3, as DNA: TGTGCCAGCAGCTACAGGGGAGAGGAGGAGACCCAGTACTTC.

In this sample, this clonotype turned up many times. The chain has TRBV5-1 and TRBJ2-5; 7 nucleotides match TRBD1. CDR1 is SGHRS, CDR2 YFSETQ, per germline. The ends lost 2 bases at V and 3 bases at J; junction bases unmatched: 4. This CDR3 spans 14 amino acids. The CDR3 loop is CASSFKGAEETQYF. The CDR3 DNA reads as TGCGCCAGCAGCTTTAAGGGGGCAGAAGAGACCCAGTACTTC. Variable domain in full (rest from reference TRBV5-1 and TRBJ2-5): KAGVTQTPRYLIKTRGQQVTLSCSPISGHRSVSWYQQTPGQGLQFLFEYFSETQRNKGNFPGRFSGRQFSNSRSEMNVSTLELGDSALYLCASSFKGAEETQYFGPGTRLLVL.

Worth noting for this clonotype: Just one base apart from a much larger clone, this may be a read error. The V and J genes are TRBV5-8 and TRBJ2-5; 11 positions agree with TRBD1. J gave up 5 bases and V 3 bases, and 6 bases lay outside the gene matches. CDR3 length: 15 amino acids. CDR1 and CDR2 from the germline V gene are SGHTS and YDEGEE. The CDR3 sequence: CASSSRTGGMETQYF. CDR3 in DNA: TGTGCCAGCAGCTCCCGGACAGGGGGCATGGAGACCCAGTACTTC. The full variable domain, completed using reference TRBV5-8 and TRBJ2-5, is EAGVTQSPTHLIKTRGQQATLRCSPISGHTSVYWYQQALGLGLQFLLWYDEGEERNRGNFPPRFSGRQFPNYSSELNVNALELEDSALYLCASSSRTGGMETQYFGPGTRLLVL.

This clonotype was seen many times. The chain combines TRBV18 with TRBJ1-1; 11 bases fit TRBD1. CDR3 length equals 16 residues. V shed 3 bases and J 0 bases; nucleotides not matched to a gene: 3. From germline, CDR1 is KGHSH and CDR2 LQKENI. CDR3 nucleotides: TGTGCCAGCTCACCTCAGGACAGGGGGCTGAACACTGAAGCTTTCTTT. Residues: CASSPQDRGLNTEAFF.

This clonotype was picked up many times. CDR3: CASSRYPGAYEQYF. DNA of the CDR3: TGTGCCAGCAGTAGGTACCCCGGCGCTTACGAGCAGTACTTC. The gene calls are TRBV6-1 and TRBJ2-7; D not resolved. The germline V and J ends were trimmed by 5 bases and 4 bases, with 15 bases remaining between them. The CDR3 length is 14 residues. Germline loops: CDR1 MNHNS, CDR2 SASEGT.

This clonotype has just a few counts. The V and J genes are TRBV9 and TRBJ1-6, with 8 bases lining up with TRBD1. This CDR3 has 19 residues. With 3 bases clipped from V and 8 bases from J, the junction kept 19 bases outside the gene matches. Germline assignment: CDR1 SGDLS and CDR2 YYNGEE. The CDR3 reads CASSGAGTTPGQEDSPLHF. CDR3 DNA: TGTGCCAGCAGCGGAGCGGGGACCACTCCGGGACAGGAGGATTCACCCCTCCACTTT.

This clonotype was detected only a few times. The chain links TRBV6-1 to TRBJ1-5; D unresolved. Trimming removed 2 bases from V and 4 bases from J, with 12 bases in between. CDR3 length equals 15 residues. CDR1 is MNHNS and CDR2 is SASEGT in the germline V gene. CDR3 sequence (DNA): TGTGCCAGCAGTGAATACTGGAGGCAGAATCAGCCCCAGCATTTT. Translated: CASSEYWRQNQPQHF.

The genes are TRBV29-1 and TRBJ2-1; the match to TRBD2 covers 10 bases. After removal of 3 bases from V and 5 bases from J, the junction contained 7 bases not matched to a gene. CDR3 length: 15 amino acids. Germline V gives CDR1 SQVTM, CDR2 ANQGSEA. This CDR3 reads CSVEKAGGLHNEQFF. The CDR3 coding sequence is TGCAGCGTTGAGAAAGCGGGGGGGCTCCACAATGAGCAGTTCTTC.

Here the CDR3 reads CASSEPVGGRNGYTF. Written as DNA, the CDR3 is TGTGCCAGCAGTGAACCCGTAGGGGGGAGGAACGGCTACACCTTC. This chain uses TRBV25-1 with TRBJ1-2, with D possibly TRBD1 on 6 matching bases. Germline assignment: CDR1 MGHDK and CDR2 SYGVNS. V was pared by 2 bases and J by 8 bases, with 18 bases between. The CDR3 extends over 15 amino acids.

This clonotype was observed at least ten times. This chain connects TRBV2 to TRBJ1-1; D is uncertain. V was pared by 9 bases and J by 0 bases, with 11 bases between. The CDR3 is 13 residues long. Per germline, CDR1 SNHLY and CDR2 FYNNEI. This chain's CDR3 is CASQATVNTEAFF. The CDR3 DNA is TGTGCCAGTCAAGCCACGGTGAACACTGAAGCTTTCTTT.

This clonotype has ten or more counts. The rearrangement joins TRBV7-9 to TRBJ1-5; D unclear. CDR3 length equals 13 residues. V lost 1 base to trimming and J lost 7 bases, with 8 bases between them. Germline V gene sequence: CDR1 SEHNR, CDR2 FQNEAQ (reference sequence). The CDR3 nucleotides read TGTGCCAGCAGCTTAGGGGTACGCCAGCCCCAGCATTTT. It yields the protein CASSLGVRQPQHF. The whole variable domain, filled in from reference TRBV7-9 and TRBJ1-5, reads DTGVSQNPRHKITKRGQNVTFRCDPISEHNRLYWYRQTLGQGPEFLTYFQNEAQLEKSRLLSDRFSAERPKGSFSTLEIQRTEQGDSAMYLCASSLGVRQPQHFGDGTRLSIL.

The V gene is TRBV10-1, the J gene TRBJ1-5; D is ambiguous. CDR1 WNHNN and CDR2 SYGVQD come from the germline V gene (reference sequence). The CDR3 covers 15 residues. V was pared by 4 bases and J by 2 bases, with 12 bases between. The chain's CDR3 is CASSGRSAGNQPQHF. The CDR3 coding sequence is TGCGCCAGCAGTGGTCGGTCGGCGGGCAATCAGCCCCAGCATTTT.

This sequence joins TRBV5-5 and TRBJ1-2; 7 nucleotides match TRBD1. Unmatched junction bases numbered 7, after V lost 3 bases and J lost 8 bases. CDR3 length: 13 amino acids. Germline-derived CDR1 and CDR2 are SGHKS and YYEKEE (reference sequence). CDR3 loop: CASSYRDSGGYTF. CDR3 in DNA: TGTGCCAGCAGCTACCGGGACAGCGGCGGCTACACCTTC.

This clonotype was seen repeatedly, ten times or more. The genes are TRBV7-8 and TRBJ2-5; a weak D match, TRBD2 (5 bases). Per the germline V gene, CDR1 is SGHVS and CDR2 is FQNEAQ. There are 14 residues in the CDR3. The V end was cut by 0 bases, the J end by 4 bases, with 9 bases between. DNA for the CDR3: TGTGCCAGCAGCTTAGCGCAAGGGAGAGAGACCCAGTACTTC. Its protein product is CASSLAQGRETQYF.